This T cell receptor (beta chain) was recorded in a study of cytomegalovirus exposure and HLA in healthy donors. The PCR contained 60 Vbeta and 13 Jbeta primers. Some clones are missing from TCRdb's copy, which holds only in-frame ones; the method was immunoSEQ multiplex PCR. This repertoire shows fewer than 250,000 clones, about 81% found once; its top ten account for approximately 4.8%. Deletions cut 8 bases from V and 1 base from J, with 5 bases between. The CDR3 runs 11 residues. Germline V gene data show CDR1 as SEHNR and CDR2 as FQNEAQ (reference sequence). There are a few counts of this clone. This chain connects TRBV7-9 to TRBJ1-1, with D hard to call. The TCR originated in a man aged 25 to 40 in good health and CMV-seropositive. The sequencing input was PBMCs. This CDR3 is CASFGNTEAFF. The CDR3 bases are TGTGCCAGCTTCGGGAACACTGAAGCTTTCTTT.